These T cell receptor beta chains were read from a single sample in a study of T cell responses to AZD1222 COVID-19 vaccine. Assay: immunoSEQ multiplex PCR; the TCRdb copy retains only in-frame clones and omits some. The sample includes more than 95,000 clones, around nine tenths of them seen just once. Sequences were derived from peripheral blood, sampled on day 0 of AZD1222 vaccination. Receptors originate from an adult in good health. Both conserved end residues are part of each CDR3. D genes are given only for firm matches.

- | TRBJ2-4 | TRBV3-1/TRBV3-2 | TGTGCCAGCAGCCGCACCTTTTTGGGTAGAGGCAAAAACATTCAGTACTTC | CASSRTFLGRGKNIQYF
- | TRBJ2-4 | TRBV3-1/TRBV3-2 | TGTGCCAGCAGCCAAGAAAAGGGAAACATTCAGTACTTC | CASSQEKGNIQYF
- | TRBJ2-1 | TRBV3-1/TRBV3-2 | TGTGCCAGCAGCCAAGTCGACTTCTACAATGAGCAGTTCTTC | CASSQVDFYNEQFF
TRBD1 | TRBJ1-2 | TRBV2 | TGTGCCAGCAGTCCCAGAGAGGGGGCGATTGAGCGGACACCTAACTATGGCTACACCTTC | CASSPREGAIERTPNYGYTF
TRBD1 | TRBJ1-1 | TRBV30 | TGTGCCTGGGGGGACAGGGGCACTGAAGCTTTCTTT | CAWGDRGTEAFF
- | TRBJ1-3 | TRBV18 | TGTGCCAGCTCACCACCGAAGACAGGAGGTGACACCATATATTTT | CASSPPKTGGDTIYF
- | TRBJ2-1 | TRBV5-1 | TGCGCCAGCAGCTTGGCCGCGACTAGTGGTGAGCAGTTCTTC | CASSLAATSGEQFF
- | TRBJ2-1 | TRBV2 | TGTGCCAGCAGAGATGGTCCTGGTGGGTCCTACAATGAGCAGTTCTTC | CASRDGPGGSYNEQFF
- | TRBJ1-1 | TRBV7-9 | TGTGCCAGCAGCTTAGAAGGGTTGAACACTGAAGCTTTCTTT | CASSLEGLNTEAFF
- | TRBJ2-3 | TRBV7-9 | TGTGCCAGCAGCCTCCGCCCCCCAGATACGCAGTATTTT | CASSLRPPDTQYF
- | TRBJ1-1 | TRBV7-9 | TGTGCCAGCAGCTTAGGGAAGGGAGGGCTCGAGAACACTGAAGCTTTCTTT | CASSLGKGGLENTEAFF
TRBD2 | TRBJ2-3 | TRBV5-6 | TGTGCCAGCAGCTGGAGCGGGATCACCACAGATACGCAGTATTTT | CASSWSGITTDTQYF
- | TRBJ1-5 | TRBV6-2/TRBV6-3 | TGTGCCAGCAGTTATCTTCCTGAGCCCCAGCATTTT | CASSYLPEPQHF
- | TRBJ1-3 | TRBV3-1/TRBV3-2 | TGTGCCAGCAGCCCCCGGGCGGTCTCCCCAGGCGGAAACACCATATATTTT | CASSPRAVSPGGNTIYF
- | TRBJ1-1 | TRBV7-9 | TGTGCCAGCAGCTTTAGGGGGGAGTACACTGAAGCTTTCTTT | CASSFRGEYTEAFF
- | TRBJ1-5 | TRBV3-1/TRBV3-2 | TGTGCCAGCAGCCAAGATTGGGGGCTTCAGCCCCAGCATTTT | CASSQDWGLQPQHF
TRBD1 | TRBJ1-1 | TRBV5-6 | TGTGCCAGCAGCTTGGGGCAGGGGGCGAGAGCTTTCTTT | CASSLGQGARAFF
TRBD1 | TRBJ1-4 | TRBV25-1 | TGTGCCAGCAGTGGGACAGGGGGGATTAATGAAAAACTGTTTTTT | CASSGTGGINEKLFF
TRBD1 | TRBJ1-2 | TRBV7-9 | TGTGCCAGCAGCTTTGGACAGGCTAACTATGGCTACACCTTC | CASSFGQANYGYTF
- | TRBJ2-1 | TRBV7-9 | TGTGCCAGCATCGGGACTGCGTACAATGAGCAGTTCTTC | CASIGTAYNEQFF
TRBD1 | TRBJ1-2 | TRBV12-3/TRBV12-4 | TGTGCCAGCAGCCTGGGACAGGGCTATGGCTACACCTTC | CASSLGQGYGYTF
TRBD2 | TRBJ2-7 | TRBV6-4 | TGTGCCAGCAGCCCCCTGAGAGGGGAGGGCTACGAGCAGTACTTC | CASSPLRGEGYEQYF